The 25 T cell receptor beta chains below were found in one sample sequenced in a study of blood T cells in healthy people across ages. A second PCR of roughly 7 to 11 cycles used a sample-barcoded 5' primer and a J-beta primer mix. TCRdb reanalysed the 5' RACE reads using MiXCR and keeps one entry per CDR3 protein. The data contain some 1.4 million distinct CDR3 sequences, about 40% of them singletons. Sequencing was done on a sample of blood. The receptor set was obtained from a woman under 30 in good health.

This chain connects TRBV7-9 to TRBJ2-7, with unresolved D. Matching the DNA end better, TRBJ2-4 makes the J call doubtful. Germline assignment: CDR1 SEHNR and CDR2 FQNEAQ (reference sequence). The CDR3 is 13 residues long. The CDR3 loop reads CASSAPGLDIQYF. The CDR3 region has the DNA TGTGCCAGCAGCGCGCCCGGCTTGGACATTCAGTACTTC.

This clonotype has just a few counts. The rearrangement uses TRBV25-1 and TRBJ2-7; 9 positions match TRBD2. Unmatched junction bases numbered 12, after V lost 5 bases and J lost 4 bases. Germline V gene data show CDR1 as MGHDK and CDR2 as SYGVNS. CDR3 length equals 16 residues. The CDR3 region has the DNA TGTGCCAGCAGTCGGGCCAGCGGGAGGTCCGCGTACGAGCAGTACTTC. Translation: CASSRASGRSAYEQYF.

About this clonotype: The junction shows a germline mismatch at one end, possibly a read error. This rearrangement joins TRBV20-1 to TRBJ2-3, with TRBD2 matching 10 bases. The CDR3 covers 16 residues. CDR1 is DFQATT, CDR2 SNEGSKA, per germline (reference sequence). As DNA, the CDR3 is TGCAGTGCTAGACCTAGGACTAGCGGTAGCACAGATGCGCAGTATTTT. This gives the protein CSARPRTSGSTDAQYF.

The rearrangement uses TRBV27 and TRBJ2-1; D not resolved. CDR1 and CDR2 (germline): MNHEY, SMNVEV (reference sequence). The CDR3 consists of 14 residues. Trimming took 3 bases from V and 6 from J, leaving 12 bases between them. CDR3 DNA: TGTGCCAGCAGTTTTGGGCTAGTCGGCAATGAGCAGTTCTTC. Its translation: CASSFGLVGNEQFF.

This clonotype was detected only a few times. CDR3 in DNA: TGTGCCAGCTCACTGGCCCCCGACATACTATCCTACGAGCAGTACTTC. Its translation is CASSLAPDILSYEQYF. The chain has TRBV18 and TRBJ2-7; D unclear. Germline-derived CDR1 and CDR2 are KGHSH and LQKENI. V gave up 4 bases and J gave up 1 base, with 17 bases separating them. The CDR3 extends over 16 amino acids.

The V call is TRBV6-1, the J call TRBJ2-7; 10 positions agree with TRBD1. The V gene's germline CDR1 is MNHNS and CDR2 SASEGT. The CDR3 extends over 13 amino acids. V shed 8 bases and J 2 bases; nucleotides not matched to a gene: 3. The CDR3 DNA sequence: TGTGCCAGCGGGACAGGGGCCGCCTACGAGCAGTACTTC. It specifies CASGTGAAYEQYF.

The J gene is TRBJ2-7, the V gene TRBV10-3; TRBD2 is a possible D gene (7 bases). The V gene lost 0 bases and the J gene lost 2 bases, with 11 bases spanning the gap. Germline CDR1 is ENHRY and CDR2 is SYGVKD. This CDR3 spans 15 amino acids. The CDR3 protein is CAISESGGATYEQYF. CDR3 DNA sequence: TGTGCCATCAGTGAGTCTGGGGGGGCCACCTACGAGCAGTACTTC.

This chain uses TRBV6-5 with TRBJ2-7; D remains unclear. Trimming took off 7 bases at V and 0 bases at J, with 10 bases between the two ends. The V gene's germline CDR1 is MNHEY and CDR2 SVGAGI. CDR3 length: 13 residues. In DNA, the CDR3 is TGTGCCAGCACCCCAGCGTCCTCCTACGAGCAGTACTTC. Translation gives CASTPASSYEQYF.

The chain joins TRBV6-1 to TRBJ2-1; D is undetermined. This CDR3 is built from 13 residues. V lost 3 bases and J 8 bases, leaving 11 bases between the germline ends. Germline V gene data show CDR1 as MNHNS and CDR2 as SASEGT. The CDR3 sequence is CASSDGPGDEQFF. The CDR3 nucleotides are TGTGCCAGCAGTGATGGACCAGGCGATGAGCAGTTCTTC.

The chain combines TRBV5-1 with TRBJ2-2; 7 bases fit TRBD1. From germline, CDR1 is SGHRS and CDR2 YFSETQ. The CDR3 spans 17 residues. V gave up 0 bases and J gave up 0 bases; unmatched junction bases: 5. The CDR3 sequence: CASSLDPQGANTGELFF. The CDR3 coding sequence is TGCGCCAGCAGCTTGGACCCCCAGGGGGCGAACACCGGGGAGCTGTTTTTT.

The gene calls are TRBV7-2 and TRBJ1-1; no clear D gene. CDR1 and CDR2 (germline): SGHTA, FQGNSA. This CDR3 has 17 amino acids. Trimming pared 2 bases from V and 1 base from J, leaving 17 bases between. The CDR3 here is CASSLSPPTVRNTEAFF. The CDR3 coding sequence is TGTGCCAGCAGCTTATCCCCCCCAACAGTGAGGAACACTGAAGCTTTCTTT.

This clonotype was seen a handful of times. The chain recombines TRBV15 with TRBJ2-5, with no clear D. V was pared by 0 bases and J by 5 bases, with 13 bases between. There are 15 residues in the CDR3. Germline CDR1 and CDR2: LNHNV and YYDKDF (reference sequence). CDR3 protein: CATSRDIGSGETQYF. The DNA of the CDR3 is TGTGCCACCAGCAGAGATATTGGGTCCGGGGAGACCCAGTACTTC.

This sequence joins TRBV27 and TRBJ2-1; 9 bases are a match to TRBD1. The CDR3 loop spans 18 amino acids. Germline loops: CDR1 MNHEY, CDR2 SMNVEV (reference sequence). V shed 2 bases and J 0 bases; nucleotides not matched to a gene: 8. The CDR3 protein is CASSLLGQGLSSYNEQFF. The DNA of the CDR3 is TGTGCCAGCAGTTTACTAGGACAGGGGCTGAGCTCCTACAATGAGCAGTTCTTC.

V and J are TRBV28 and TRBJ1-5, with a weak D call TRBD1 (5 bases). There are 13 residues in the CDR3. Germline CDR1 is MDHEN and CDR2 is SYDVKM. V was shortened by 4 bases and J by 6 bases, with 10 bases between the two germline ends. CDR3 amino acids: CASSSGGTQPQHF. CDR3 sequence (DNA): TGTGCCAGCAGTTCGGGGGGGACTCAGCCCCAGCATTTT.

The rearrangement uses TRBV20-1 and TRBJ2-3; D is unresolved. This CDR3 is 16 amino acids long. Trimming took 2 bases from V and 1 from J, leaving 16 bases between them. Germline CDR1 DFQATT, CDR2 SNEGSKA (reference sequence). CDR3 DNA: TGCAGTGCTAGATTTCTTGGTCCTTCCGGCACAGATACGCAGTATTTT. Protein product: CSARFLGPSGTDTQYF.

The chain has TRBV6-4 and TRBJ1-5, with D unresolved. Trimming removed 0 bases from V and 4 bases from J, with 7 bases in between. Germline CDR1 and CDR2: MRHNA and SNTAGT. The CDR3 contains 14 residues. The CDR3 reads CASSDSAGNQPQHF. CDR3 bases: TGTGCCAGCAGTGACTCAGCAGGTAATCAGCCCCAGCATTTT.

Here the CDR3 reads CASSLGDWGGRGTEAFF. For the CDR3, the DNA is TGCGCCAGCAGCTTGGGTGACTGGGGGGGCAGAGGCACTGAAGCTTTCTTT. The chain couples TRBV5-1 to TRBJ1-1; D possibly corresponds to TRBD1 (6 bases). There are 17 residues in the CDR3. V was pared by 0 bases and J by 4 bases, with 19 bases between. Germline CDR1 reads SGHRS; CDR2 reads YFSETQ.

CDR3 in amino acids: CASSARTGANMNTEAFF. The DNA for the CDR3 is TGTGCCAGCAGCGCCCGGACAGGGGCCAACATGAACACTGAAGCTTTCTTT. The V gene is TRBV9, the J gene TRBJ1-1; 9 bases fit TRBD1. CDR1 and CDR2 (germline): SGDLS, YYNGEE. V trimming: 3 bases; J trimming: 0 bases; junction bases outside the gene matches: 9. The CDR3 consists of 17 residues.

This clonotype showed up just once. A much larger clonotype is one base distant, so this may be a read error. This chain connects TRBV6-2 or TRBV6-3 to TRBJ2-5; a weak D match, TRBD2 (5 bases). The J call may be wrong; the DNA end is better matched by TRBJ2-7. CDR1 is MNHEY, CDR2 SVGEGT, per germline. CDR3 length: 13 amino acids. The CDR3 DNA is TGTGCCAGCAGTTATAGCGACCACTACGAGCAGTACTTC. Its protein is CASSYSDHYEQYF.

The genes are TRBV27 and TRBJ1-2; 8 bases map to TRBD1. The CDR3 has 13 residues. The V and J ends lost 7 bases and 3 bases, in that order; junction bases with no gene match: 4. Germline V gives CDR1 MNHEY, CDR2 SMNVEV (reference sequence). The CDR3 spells CASNGQGDYGYTF. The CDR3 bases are TGTGCCAGCAACGGACAGGGTGACTATGGCTACACCTTC.

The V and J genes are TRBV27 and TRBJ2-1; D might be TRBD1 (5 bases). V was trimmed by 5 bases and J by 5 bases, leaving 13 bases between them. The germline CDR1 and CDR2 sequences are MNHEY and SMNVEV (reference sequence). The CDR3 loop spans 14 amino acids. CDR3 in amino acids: CASSDRRTNNEQFF. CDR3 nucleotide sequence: TGTGCCAGCAGTGACCGGCGGACAAACAATGAGCAGTTCTTC.

The CDR3 nucleotides read TGTGCCAGCAGCCTCGGGGACAGGGGAGCCTACGAGCAGTACTTC. This codes for CASSLGDRGAYEQYF. V is TRBV11-2 and J is TRBJ2-7; TRBD1 aligns across 10 bases. The CDR3 totals 15 residues. V lost 5 bases to trimming and J lost 2 bases; unmatched junction nucleotides: 6. CDR1 is SGHAT and CDR2 is FQNNGV in the germline V gene. Full variable domain (outside the CDR3, taken from reference TRBV11-2 and TRBJ2-7): EAGVAQSPRYKIIEKRQSVAFWCNPISGHATLYWYQQILGQGPKLLIQFQNNGVVDDSQLPKDRFSAERLKGVDSTLKIQPAKLEDSAVYLCASSLGDRGAYEQYFGPGTRLTVT.

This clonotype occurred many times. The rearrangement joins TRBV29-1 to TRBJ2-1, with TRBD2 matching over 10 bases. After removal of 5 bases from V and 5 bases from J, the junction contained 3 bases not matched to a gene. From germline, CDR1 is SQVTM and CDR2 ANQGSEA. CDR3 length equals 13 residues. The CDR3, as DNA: TGCAGCGTTCTCGGGACTAGCGACAATGAGCAGTTCTTC. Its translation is CSVLGTSDNEQFF.

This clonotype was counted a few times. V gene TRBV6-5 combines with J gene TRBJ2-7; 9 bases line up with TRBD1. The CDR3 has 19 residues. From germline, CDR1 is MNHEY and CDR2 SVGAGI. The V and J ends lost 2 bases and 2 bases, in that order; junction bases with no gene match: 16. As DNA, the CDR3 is TGTGCCAGCAGTTACCACCACGCGTGGGACAGGGAGGTACCCTACGAGCAGTACTTC. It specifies CASSYHHAWDREVPYEQYF.

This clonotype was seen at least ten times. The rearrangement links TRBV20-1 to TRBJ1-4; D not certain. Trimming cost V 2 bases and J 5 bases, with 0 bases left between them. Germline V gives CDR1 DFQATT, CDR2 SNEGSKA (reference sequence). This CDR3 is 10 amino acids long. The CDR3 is CSARNEKLFF. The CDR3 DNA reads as TGCAGTGCTAGAAATGAAAAACTGTTTTTT.